This is a list of T cell receptor beta chains from one sample in a study of cytomegalovirus exposure and HLA in healthy donors. The protocol was immunoSEQ multiplex PCR, while the TCRdb copy is restricted to in-frame clones and leaves out a portion. The sample lists roughly 180,000 clones, around 80% occurring once. The material sequenced was PBMCs. These receptors originate from a man aged 18-30 years in good health and CMV-seronegative. The CDR3 runs from the conserved cysteine through the conserved F or W. A D gene is named only where the DNA matches it firmly. Size tells how often a clone was seen (once, few, many) or the class of an expanded clone, and some rows leave it out.

TGCGCCAGCAGCTGGGGCGGACAGACACAAGAGACCCAGTACTTC	CASSWGGQTQETQYF	NA	TRBV5-1	NA	TRBJ2-5
TGTGCCAGCAGTACCCACCAGGGGGCCCCCTACGAGCAGTACTTC	CASSTHQGAPYEQYF	NA	TRBV27	TRBD1	TRBJ2-7
TGTGCCAGCAGCTTAGTTAACGGTCGCTACAATGAGCAGTTCTTC	CASSLVNGRYNEQFF	NA	TRBV7-9	NA	TRBJ2-1
TGTGCCAGCAGCATTAGCGGAAGCCCAGATACGCAGTATTTT	CASSISGSPDTQYF	NA	TRBV7-3	NA	TRBJ2-3
TGTGCCAGCAGTTACGGGGGGACCTACGAGCAGTACTTC	CASSYGGTYEQYF	NA	TRBV6-6	NA	TRBJ2-7
TGTGCCAGCAGTTACTCCCGGGAGGTTCGTCAGCCCCAGCATTTT	CASSYSREVRQPQHF	NA	TRBV6-5	NA	TRBJ1-5
TGTGCCAGCAGCTTAGATGGGACAGCTACCGGGGAGCTGTTTTTT	CASSLDGTATGELFF	NA	TRBV7-9	TRBD1	TRBJ2-2
TGTGCCAGCAGTCCCCTAAGAGCGGGGGTTTCCGGGGAGCTGTTTTTT	CASSPLRAGVSGELFF	NA	TRBV2	TRBD2	TRBJ2-2
TGCAGCGTCGGAGGACAGGGGAAAGAGACCCAGTACTTC	CSVGGQGKETQYF	NA	TRBV29-1	TRBD1	TRBJ2-5
TGTGCCAGCAGTGAAGCCTGGCAGGGAGGTGGTCAGCCCCAGCATTTT	CASSEAWQGGGQPQHF	few	TRBV6-1	NA	TRBJ1-5
TGTGCCAGTAGAGGGGACGGGACAGGGACGACAGATACGCAGTATTTT	CASRGDGTGTTDTQYF	NA	TRBV19	TRBD1	TRBJ2-3
TGCGCCAGCAGCCAAGATCGACAGTTGAACACTGAAGCTTTCTTT	CASSQDRQLNTEAFF	NA	TRBV4-3	NA	TRBJ1-1
TGTGCCAGCAGTGCCCCGGGACAGGGTAGCGGGAGGACTGAAGCTTTCTTT	CASSAPGQGSGRTEAFF	NA	TRBV6-1	TRBD1	TRBJ1-1
TGTGCCAGCAGCGTAGAAACGTCGGGACTTCCTAATGAGCAGTTCTTC	CASSVETSGLPNEQFF	few	TRBV9	NA	TRBJ2-1
TGCGCCAGCAGCTTACGGCCCTTAGGGACTAGCGGGGGTAAGAGCACAGATACGCAGTATTTT	CASSLRPLGTSGGKSTDTQYF	NA	TRBV5-1	TRBD2	TRBJ2-3
TGTGCCAGCAGCCAACAAGGGGGCCGGCCAGATACGCAGTATTTT	CASSQQGGRPDTQYF	NA	TRBV4-2	TRBD1	TRBJ2-3
TGTGCCAGCTCACGCCCGGGACAGGGCTACGAGCAGTACTTC	CASSRPGQGYEQYF	NA	TRBV18	TRBD1	TRBJ2-7
TGTGCCTGGAGTGAGCAGGGGATTTCACCCCTCCACTTT	CAWSEQGISPLHF	NA	TRBV30	NA	TRBJ1-6
TGTGCCAGCAGTTTTCTCGGGGGCGGGAGCGAGCAGTACTTC	CASSFLGGGSEQYF	NA	TRBV27	NA	TRBJ2-7
TGTGCCAGCAGCTGGGGACTGGGGATCGGGGAGCTGTTTTTT	CASSWGLGIGELFF	NA	TRBV5-6	NA	TRBJ2-2
TGTGCCAGCAGCTTACCAACTCAGCGGAACACCGGGGAGCTGTTTTTT	CASSLPTQRNTGELFF	NA	TRBV11-3	NA	TRBJ2-2
TGTGCCAGCAGTCCCCCGAATCAGCCCCAGCATTTT	CASSPPNQPQHF	few	TRBV28	NA	TRBJ1-5
TGTGCCAGCACAACGAGACCGGGACAGAATGAAAAACTGTTTTTT	CASTTRPGQNEKLFF	NA	TRBV6-1	TRBD1	TRBJ1-4
TGTGCCAGCACCGGAGGGGACGGCACTGAAGCTTTCTTT	CASTGGDGTEAFF	once	TRBV7-9	NA	TRBJ1-1
TGCGCCAGCAGCTTGGGACAGGGACGAGAGACCCAGTACTTC	CASSLGQGRETQYF	few	TRBV5-1	TRBD1	TRBJ2-5
TGTGCCAGCTCACCCCCACAGGGTGTAAGTGAAAAACTGTTTTTT	CASSPPQGVSEKLFF	NA	TRBV18	NA	TRBJ1-4
TGCGCCAGCAGCCAACAGGGGCCTGAAGAAAAACTGTTTTTT	CASSQQGPEEKLFF	NA	TRBV5-1	TRBD1	TRBJ1-4
TGCGCCAGCAGCTCCGGGACAAGTAACACCGGGGAGCTGTTTTTT	CASSSGTSNTGELFF	NA	TRBV5-1	NA	TRBJ2-2
TGTGCCAGCAGCTTGCTCTACCCTAGCTCCTACAATGAGCAGTTCTTC	CASSLLYPSSYNEQFF	NA	TRBV5-6	NA	TRBJ2-1
TGTGCCAGCAGCCCCATGAGGAACGAGCAGTACTTC	CASSPMRNEQYF	NA	TRBV7-9	NA	TRBJ2-7
TGTGCCAGCAGCCCAAGAAAGAGCGGGACGGACACCGGGGAGCTGTTTTTT	CASSPRKSGTDTGELFF	few	TRBV9	TRBD2	TRBJ2-2
TGTGCCAGCAGACAGGGGGGACGGGGTGAAGCTTTCTTT	CASRQGGRGEAFF	NA	TRBV6-1	TRBD1	TRBJ1-1
TGTGCCAGTTCCCCTCGTCGACTAGCGGACGATGGCAATGAGCAGTTCTTC	CASSPRRLADDGNEQFF	NA	TRBV19	TRBD2	TRBJ2-1
TGCGCCAGCAGCCCGAGCGGGGTGGGCACAGATACGCAGTATTTT	CASSPSGVGTDTQYF	NA	TRBV4-3	TRBD2	TRBJ2-3
TGTGCCAGCAGCCCAAAGATCGGGAGCGGCACAGATACGCAGTATTTT	CASSPKIGSGTDTQYF	NA	TRBV11-2	NA	TRBJ2-3
TGTGCCAGCACTCTTCAGGCGAGCACAGATACGCAGTATTTT	CASTLQASTDTQYF	NA	TRBV7-8	NA	TRBJ2-3
TGTGCCAGCAGTGAAACGTCTAGCGGGAGAGGATGGCACGAGCAGTACTTC	CASSETSSGRGWHEQYF	NA	TRBV6-1	TRBD2	TRBJ2-7
TGCGCCAGCAGCCAAGAAGTGGCCAGGGGGTCTGGAAACACCATATATTTT	CASSQEVARGSGNTIYF	NA	TRBV4-3	TRBD1	TRBJ1-3
TGCGCCAGCAGCTACACAGCAACTAATGAAAAACTGTTTTTT	CASSYTATNEKLFF	NA	TRBV5-1	NA	TRBJ1-4
TGTGCCAGCAGTTACCCTCTAGCGGGAGCGGAGAATGAGCAGTTCTTC	CASSYPLAGAENEQFF	NA	TRBV6-6	TRBD2	TRBJ2-1
TGTGCCAGCAGTATAAACAGGGTCCAGGAGCAGTACTTC	CASSINRVQEQYF	NA	TRBV6-5	NA	TRBJ2-7
TGTGCCTGGAGTTTGGCCTTGCGGAGCACTGAAGCTTTCTTT	CAWSLALRSTEAFF	NA	TRBV30	NA	TRBJ1-1
TGCAGCGTTGACGCGGCCCCCTACAATGAGCAGTTCTTC	CSVDAAPYNEQFF	NA	TRBV29-1	NA	TRBJ2-1
TGTGCCAGCCGGATACAGGGTTACAATGAGCAGTTCTTC	CASRIQGYNEQFF	NA	TRBV5-6	NA	TRBJ2-1
TGTGCCAGCAGCCAGGTAGCGGGGGAAGAGACCCAGTACTTC	CASSQVAGEETQYF	NA	TRBV7-8	TRBD2	TRBJ2-5
TGTGCCAGCAGCTTAGGGAAACTGGGGGCCGGTGGCTACACCTTC	CASSLGKLGAGGYTF	once	TRBV7-9	NA	TRBJ1-2
TGTGCCAGCAGCTTCGGACTAGCCGGGGGGACCCAGTACTTC	CASSFGLAGGTQYF	NA	TRBV11-2	TRBD2	TRBJ2-5
TGTGCCAGCAGCACCCTGGGGACTAGTCCTGAGCAGTTCTTC	CASSTLGTSPEQFF	NA	TRBV7-8	TRBD2	TRBJ2-1
TGCGCCAGCAGTCCCGGGACAGGTGAAGCTTTCTTT	CASSPGTGEAFF	NA	TRBV5-1	TRBD1	TRBJ1-1
TGTGCCAGCAGCTTAGGTGCGTCAGGGGGGTCGGAGACCCAGTACTTC	CASSLGASGGSETQYF	NA	TRBV7-9	NA	TRBJ2-5
TGTGCCAGCAGTGCCGCAGGGCGAAACACTGAAGCTTTCTTT	CASSAAGRNTEAFF	NA	TRBV2	NA	TRBJ1-1
TGTGCCAGCAGCGCCGGTGGTCTAGCGGGAGTGTCAGATACGCAGTATTTT	CASSAGGLAGVSDTQYF	NA	TRBV5-6	TRBD2	TRBJ2-3
TGTGCCAGCAGTGACACAGGGCGGAGTGAAAAACTGTTTTTT	CASSDTGRSEKLFF	NA	TRBV6-6	NA	TRBJ1-4
TGTGCCACCAGCAGAGAAGCGGGAGCGGTCAGGGAAGAGACCCAGTACTTC	CATSREAGAVREETQYF	NA	TRBV15	TRBD2	TRBJ2-5
TGTGCCAGTAGTATTAGGGGCAGGGGGCCCTCAGGGTATGGCTACACCTTC	CASSIRGRGPSGYGYTF	NA	TRBV19	TRBD1	TRBJ1-2
TGTGCCAGCAGCTTAGGAGGGTTCTACGAGCAGTACTTC	CASSLGGFYEQYF	NA	TRBV7-2	NA	TRBJ2-7
TGTGCCAGCAGGAGAGCGGGGGGGTCTTATGAGCAGTTCTTC	CASRRAGGSYEQFF	NA	TRBV27	TRBD2	TRBJ2-1
TGTGCCAGCAGTTTAGACGCGGCCGGGGAGCTGTTTTTT	CASSLDAAGELFF	few	TRBV27	NA	TRBJ2-2
TGTGCCATCGGCCGACTCGGGACAGCCCCTAGAAACACCATATATTTT	CAIGRLGTAPRNTIYF	NA	TRBV6-6	TRBD1	TRBJ1-3
TGTGCTAGCAGCGCGGGACAGGGGGCCTCCTACGAGCAGTACTTC	CASSAGQGASYEQYF	NA	TRBV7-7	TRBD1	TRBJ2-7